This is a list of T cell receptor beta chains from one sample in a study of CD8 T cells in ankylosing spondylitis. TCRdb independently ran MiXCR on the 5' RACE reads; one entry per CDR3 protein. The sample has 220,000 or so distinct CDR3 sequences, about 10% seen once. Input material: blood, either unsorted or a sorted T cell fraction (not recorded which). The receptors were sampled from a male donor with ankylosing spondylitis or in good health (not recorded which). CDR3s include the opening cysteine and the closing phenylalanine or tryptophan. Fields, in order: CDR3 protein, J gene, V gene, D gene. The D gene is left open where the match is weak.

CDR3aa: CASSGGPGAYYGYTF
j_gene: TRBJ1-2
v_gene: TRBV9
d_gene: .

CDR3aa: CASSYSPGDSGNTIYF
j_gene: TRBJ1-3
v_gene: TRBV6-5
d_gene: .

CDR3aa: CASSPRGAYGYTF
j_gene: TRBJ1-2
v_gene: TRBV18
d_gene: .

CDR3aa: CASSLSTGGELFF
j_gene: TRBJ2-2
v_gene: TRBV7-3
d_gene: .

CDR3aa: CASGTGGLYGYTF
j_gene: TRBJ1-2
v_gene: TRBV7-2
d_gene: TRBD1

CDR3aa: CASSSPGQGHYEQYF
j_gene: TRBJ2-7
v_gene: TRBV28
d_gene: TRBD1

CDR3aa: CASRGGQGAVYGYTF
j_gene: TRBJ1-2
v_gene: TRBV12-3/TRBV12-4
d_gene: TRBD1

CDR3aa: CASSLEGQFNQPQHF
j_gene: TRBJ1-5
v_gene: TRBV5-1
d_gene: TRBD1

CDR3aa: CASSETFGGLRKNTEAFF
j_gene: TRBJ1-1
v_gene: TRBV6-1
d_gene: .

CDR3aa: CAGASGGSGTQYF
j_gene: TRBJ2-3
v_gene: TRBV28
d_gene: TRBD2

CDR3aa: CASSLTREGSPLHF
j_gene: TRBJ1-6
v_gene: TRBV7-2
d_gene: .

CDR3aa: CASSRINQPQHF
j_gene: TRBJ1-5
v_gene: TRBV28
d_gene: .

CDR3aa: CASSHRTVVNEQYF
j_gene: TRBJ2-7
v_gene: TRBV11-1
d_gene: .

CDR3aa: CSARAVAGDRSSTDTQYF
j_gene: TRBJ2-3
v_gene: TRBV20-1
d_gene: TRBD2